The T cell receptor (beta chain) under discussion was sequenced for a study of cytomegalovirus exposure and HLA in healthy donors. Study outcomes and limitations: The classifier reportedly diagnosed cytomegalovirus status with high specificity and sensitivity.

Turning to this clone: The antigen remains unidentified.

TCRdb's table, derived via immunoSEQ multiplex PCR, lists solely in-frame clones and lacks some. This table has 100,000 to 150,000 clones, about 88% appearing once. Material: PBMCs. The clonotype comes from a woman under 30 in good health and CMV-seronegative.

CDR3: CASSHSSGGANEQFF. Here the CDR3 DNA reads TGTGCCAGCAGCCACTCTAGCGGGGGGGCTAATGAGCAGTTCTTC. This chain links TRBV7-2 with TRBJ2-1; TRBD2 matches at 12 bases. This CDR3 is built from 15 residues. The ends lost 5 bases at V and 7 bases at J; junction bases unmatched: 6. The germline gives CDR1 SGHTA, CDR2 FQGNSA.